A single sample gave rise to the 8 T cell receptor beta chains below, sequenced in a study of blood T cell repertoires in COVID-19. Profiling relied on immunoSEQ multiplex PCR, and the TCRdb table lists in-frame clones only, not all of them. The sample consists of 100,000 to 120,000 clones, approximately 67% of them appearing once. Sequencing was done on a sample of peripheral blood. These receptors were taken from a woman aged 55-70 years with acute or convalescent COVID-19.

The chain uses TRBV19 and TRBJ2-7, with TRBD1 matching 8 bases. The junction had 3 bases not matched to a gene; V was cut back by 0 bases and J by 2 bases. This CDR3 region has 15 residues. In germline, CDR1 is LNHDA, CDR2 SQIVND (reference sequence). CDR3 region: CASSIDTTGAYEQYF. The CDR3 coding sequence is TGTGCCAGTAGTATAGACACGACAGGGGCCTACGAGCAGTACTTC.

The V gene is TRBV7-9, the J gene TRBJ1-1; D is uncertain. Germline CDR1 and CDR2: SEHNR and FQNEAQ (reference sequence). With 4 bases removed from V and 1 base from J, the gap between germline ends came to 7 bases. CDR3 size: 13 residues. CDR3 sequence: CASSSSRNTEAFF. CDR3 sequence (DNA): TGTGCCAGCAGCTCCTCTCGGAACACTGAAGCTTTCTTT.

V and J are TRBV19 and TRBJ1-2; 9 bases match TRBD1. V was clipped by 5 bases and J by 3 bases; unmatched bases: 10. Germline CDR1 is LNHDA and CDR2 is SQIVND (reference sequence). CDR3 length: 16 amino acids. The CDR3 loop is CASSRTNRGQYYGYTF. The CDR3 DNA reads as TGTGCCAGTAGTCGGACCAACAGGGGGCAATACTATGGCTACACCTTC.

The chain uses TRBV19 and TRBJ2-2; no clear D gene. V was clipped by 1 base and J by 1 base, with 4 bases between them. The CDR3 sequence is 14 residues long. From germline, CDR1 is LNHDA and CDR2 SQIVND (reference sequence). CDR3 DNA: TGTGCCAGTAGTATAGTCGGGAACACCGGGGAGCTGTTTTTT. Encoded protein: CASSIVGNTGELFF.

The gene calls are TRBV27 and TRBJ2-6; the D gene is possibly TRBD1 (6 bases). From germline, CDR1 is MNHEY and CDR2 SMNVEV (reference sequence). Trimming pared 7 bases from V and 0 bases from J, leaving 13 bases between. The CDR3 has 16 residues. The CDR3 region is CASKKQGISGANVLTF. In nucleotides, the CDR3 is TGTGCCAGCAAAAAACAGGGTATCTCTGGGGCCAACGTCCTGACTTTC.

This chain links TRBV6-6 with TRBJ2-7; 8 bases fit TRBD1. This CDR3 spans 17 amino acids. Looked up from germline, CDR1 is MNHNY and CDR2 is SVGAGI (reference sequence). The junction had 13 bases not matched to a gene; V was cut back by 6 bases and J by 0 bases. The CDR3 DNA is TGTGCCAGCAGCCGAGGCGCAGGGGGCCTTAGCTCCTACGAGCAGTACTTC. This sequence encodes CASSRGAGGLSSYEQYF.

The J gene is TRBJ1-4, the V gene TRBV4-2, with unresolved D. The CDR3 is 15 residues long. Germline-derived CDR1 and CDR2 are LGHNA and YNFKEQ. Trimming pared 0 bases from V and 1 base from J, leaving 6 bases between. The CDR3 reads CASSQEWRTNEKLFF. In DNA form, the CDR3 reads TGTGCCAGCAGCCAAGAGTGGAGAACTAATGAAAAACTGTTTTTT.

CDR3 loop: CASSQGQNEKLFF. CDR3 nucleotide sequence: TGTGCCAGCTCGCAGGGCCAGAATGAAAAACTGTTTTTT. This rearrangement joins TRBV18 to TRBJ1-4, with D possibly matching TRBD1 (5 bases). V lost 6 bases and J 5 bases, leaving 10 bases between the germline ends. This CDR3 has 13 amino acids. Per germline, CDR1 KGHSH and CDR2 LQKENI.